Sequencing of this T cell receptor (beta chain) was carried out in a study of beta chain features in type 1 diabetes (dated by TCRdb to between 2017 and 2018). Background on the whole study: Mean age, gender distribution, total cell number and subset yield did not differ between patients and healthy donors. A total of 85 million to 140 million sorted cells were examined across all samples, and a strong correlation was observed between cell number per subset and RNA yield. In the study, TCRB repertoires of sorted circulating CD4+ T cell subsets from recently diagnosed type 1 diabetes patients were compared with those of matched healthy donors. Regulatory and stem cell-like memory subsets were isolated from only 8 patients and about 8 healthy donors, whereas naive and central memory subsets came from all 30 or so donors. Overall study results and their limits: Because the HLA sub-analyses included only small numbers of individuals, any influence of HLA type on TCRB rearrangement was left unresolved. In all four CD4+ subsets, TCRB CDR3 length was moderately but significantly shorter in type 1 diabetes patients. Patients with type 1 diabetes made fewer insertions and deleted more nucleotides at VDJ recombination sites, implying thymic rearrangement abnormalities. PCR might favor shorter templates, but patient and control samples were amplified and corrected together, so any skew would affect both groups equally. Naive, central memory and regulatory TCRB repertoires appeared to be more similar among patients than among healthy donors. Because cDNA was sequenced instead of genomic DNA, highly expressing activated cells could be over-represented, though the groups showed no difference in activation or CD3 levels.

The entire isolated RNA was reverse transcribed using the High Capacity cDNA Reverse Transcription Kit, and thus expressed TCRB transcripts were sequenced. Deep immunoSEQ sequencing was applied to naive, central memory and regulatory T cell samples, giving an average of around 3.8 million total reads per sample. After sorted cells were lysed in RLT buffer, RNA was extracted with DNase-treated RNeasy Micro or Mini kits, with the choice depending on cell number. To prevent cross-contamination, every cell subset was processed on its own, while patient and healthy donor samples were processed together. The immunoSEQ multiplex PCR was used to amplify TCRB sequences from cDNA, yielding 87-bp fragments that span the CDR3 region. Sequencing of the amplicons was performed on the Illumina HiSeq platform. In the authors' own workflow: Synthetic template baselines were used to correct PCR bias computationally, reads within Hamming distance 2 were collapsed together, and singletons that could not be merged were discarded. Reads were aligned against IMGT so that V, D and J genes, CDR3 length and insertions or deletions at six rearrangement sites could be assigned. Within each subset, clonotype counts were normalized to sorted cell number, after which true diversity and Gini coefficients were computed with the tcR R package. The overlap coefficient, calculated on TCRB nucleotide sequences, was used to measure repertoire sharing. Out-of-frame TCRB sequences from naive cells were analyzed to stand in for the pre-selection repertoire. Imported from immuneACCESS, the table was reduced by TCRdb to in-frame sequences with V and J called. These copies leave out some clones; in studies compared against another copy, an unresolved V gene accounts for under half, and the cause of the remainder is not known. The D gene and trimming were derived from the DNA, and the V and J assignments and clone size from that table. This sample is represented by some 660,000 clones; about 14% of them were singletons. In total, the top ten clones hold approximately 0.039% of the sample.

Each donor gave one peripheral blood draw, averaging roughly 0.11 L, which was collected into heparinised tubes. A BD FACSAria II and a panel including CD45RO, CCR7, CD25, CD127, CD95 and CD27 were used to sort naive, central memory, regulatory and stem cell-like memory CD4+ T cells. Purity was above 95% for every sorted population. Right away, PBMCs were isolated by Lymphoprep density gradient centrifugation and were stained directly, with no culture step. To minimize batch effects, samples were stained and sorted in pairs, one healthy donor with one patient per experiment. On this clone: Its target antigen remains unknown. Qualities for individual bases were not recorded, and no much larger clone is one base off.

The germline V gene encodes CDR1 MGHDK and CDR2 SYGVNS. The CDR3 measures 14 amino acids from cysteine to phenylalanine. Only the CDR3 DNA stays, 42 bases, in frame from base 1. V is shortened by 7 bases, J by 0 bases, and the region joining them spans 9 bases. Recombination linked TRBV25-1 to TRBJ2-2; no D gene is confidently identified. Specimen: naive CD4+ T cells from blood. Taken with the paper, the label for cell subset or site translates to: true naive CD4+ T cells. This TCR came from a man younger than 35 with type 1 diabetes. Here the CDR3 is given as CASTSVTNTGELFF. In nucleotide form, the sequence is TGTGCCAGCACCTCGGTCACGAACACCGGGGAGCTGTTTTTT.